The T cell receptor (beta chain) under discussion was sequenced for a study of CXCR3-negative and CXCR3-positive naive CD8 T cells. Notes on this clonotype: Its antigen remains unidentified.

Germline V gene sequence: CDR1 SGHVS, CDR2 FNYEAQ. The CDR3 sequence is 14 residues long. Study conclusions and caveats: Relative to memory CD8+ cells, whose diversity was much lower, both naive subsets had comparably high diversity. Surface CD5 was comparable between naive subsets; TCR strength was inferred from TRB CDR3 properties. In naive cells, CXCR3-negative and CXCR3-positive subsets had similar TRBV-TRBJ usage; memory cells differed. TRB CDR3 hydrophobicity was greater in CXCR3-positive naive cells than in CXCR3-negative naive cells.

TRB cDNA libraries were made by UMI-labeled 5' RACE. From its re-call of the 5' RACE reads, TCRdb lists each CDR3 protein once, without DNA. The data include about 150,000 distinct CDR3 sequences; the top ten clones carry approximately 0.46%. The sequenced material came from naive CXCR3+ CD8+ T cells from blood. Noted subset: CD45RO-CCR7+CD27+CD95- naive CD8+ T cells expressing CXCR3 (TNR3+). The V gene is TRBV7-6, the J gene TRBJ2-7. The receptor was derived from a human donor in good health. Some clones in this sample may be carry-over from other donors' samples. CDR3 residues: CASSGLDNSYEQYF.